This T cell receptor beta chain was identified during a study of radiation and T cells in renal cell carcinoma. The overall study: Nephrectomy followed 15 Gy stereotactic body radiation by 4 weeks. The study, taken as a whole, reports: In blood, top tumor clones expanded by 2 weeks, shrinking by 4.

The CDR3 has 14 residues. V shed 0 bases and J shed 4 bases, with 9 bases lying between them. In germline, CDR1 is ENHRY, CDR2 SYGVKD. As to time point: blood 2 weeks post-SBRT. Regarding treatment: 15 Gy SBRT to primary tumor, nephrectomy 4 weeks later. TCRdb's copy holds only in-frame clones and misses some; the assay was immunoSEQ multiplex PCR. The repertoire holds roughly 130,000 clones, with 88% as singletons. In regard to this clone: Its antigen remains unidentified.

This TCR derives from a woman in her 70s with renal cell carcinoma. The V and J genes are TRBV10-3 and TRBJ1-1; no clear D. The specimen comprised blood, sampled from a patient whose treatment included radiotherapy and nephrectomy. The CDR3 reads CAISESGRSTEAFF. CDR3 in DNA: TGTGCCATCAGTGAGTCAGGGCGGAGCACTGAAGCTTTCTTT.